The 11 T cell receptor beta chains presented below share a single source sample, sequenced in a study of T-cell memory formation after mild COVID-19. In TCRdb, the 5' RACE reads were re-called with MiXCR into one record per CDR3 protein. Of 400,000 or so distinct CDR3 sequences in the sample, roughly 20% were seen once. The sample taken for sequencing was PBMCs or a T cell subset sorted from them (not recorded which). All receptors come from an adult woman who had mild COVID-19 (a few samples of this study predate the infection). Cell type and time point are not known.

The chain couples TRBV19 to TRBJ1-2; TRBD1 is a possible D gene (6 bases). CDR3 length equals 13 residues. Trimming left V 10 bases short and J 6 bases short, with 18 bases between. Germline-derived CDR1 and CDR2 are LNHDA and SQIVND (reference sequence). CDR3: CATRVRGNDGYTF. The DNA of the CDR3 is TGTGCCACCCGGGTCAGGGGCAACGATGGCTACACCTTC.

As DNA, the CDR3 is TGTGCCAGCAGCGAGACAGGGTTTGGCAATCAGCCCCAGCATTTT. Amino acid sequence: CASSETGFGNQPQHF. V gene TRBV5-5 combines with J gene TRBJ1-5, with 7 bases that match TRBD1. Germline V gene data show CDR1 as SGHKS and CDR2 as YYEKEE (reference sequence). The V segment lost 4 bases and the J segment 2 bases; nucleotides outside the gene matches: 6. This CDR3 is 15 amino acids long.

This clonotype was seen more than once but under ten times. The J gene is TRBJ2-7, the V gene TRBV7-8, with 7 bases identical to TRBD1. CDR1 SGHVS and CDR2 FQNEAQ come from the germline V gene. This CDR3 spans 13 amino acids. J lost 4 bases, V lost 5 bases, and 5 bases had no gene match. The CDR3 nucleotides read TGTGCCAGCAGCGTTGGACAGGCATACGAGCAGTACTTC. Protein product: CASSVGQAYEQYF.

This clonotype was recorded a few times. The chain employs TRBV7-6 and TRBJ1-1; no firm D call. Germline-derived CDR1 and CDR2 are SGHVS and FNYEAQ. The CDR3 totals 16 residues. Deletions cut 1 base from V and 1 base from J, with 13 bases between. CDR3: CASSLGGQWANTEAFF. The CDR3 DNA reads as TGTGCCAGCAGCTTAGGAGGGCAGTGGGCGAACACTGAAGCTTTCTTT. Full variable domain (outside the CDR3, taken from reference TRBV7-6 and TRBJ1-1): GAGVSQSPRYKVTKRGQDVALRCDPISGHVSLYWYRQALGQGPEFLTYFNYEAQQDKSGLPNDRFSAERPEGSISTLTIQRTEQRDSAMYRCASSLGGQWANTEAFFGQGTRLTVV.

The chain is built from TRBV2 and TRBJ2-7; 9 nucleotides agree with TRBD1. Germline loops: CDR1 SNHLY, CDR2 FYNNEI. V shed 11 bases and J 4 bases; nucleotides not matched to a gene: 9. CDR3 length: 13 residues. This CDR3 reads CAVPRDRDYEQYF. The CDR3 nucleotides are TGTGCCGTGCCTCGGGACAGGGATTACGAGCAGTACTTC.

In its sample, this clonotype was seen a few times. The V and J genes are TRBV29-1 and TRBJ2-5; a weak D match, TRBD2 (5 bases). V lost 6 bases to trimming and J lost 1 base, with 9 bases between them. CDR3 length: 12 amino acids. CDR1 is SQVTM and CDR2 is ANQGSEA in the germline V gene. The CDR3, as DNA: TGCAGCGTCCGGGGTATCCAAGAGACCCAGTACTTC. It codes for CSVRGIQETQYF.

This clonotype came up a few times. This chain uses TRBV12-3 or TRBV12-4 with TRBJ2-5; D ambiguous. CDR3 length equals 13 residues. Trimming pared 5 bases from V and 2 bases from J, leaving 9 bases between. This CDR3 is CASSLQNQETQYF. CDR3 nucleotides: TGTGCCAGCAGTCTACAGAATCAAGAGACCCAGTACTTC.

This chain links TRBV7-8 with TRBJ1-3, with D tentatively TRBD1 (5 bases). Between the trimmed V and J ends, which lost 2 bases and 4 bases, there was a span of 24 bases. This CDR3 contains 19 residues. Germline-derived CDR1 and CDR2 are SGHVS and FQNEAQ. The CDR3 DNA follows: TGTGCCAGCAGCTTAACGCGGGTAGGGGCTCCCGGCTCAGGAAACACCATATATTTT. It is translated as CASSLTRVGAPGSGNTIYF.

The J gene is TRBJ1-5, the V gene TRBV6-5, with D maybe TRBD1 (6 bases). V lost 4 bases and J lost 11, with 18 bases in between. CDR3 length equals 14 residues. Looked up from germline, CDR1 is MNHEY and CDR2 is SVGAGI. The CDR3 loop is CASSSRGGGLTQHF. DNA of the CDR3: TGTGCCAGCAGTTCTCGAGGGGGGGGATTGACCCAGCATTTT.

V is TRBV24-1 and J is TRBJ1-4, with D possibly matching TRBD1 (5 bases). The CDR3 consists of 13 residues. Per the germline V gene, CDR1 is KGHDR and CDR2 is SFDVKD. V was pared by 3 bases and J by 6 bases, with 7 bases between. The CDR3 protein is CATSDGGDEKLFF. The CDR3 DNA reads TGTGCCACCAGTGATGGGGGGGATGAAAAACTGTTTTTT.

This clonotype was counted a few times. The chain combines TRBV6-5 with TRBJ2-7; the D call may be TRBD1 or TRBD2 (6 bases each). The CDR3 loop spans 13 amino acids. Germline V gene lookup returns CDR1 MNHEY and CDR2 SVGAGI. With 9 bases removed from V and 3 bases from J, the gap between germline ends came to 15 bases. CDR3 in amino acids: CASGRGRYYEQYF. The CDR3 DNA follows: TGTGCCAGTGGTAGGGGGAGGTACTACGAGCAGTACTTC.